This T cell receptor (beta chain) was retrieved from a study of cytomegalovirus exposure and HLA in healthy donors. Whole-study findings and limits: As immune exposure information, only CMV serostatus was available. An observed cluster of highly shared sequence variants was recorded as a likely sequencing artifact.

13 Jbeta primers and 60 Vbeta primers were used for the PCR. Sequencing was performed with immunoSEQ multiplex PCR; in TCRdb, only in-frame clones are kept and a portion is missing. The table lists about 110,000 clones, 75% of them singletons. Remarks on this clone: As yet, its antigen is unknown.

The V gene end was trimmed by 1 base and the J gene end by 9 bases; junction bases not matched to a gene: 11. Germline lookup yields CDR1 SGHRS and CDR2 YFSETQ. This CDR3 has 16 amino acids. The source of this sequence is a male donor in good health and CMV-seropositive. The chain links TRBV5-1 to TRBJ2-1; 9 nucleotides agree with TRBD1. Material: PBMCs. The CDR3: CASSLQRGQGRPEQFF. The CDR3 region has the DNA TGCGCCAGCAGCTTGCAAAGGGGACAGGGAAGGCCTGAGCAGTTCTTC.